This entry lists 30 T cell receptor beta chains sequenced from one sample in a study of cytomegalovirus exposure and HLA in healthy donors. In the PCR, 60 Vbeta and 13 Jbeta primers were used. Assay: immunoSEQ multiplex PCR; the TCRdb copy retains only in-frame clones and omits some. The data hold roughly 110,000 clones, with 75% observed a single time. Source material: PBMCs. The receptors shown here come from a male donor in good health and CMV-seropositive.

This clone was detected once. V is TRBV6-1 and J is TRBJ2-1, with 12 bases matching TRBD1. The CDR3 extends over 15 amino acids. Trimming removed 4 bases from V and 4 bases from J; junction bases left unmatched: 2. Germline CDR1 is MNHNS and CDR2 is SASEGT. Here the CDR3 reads CASSAGQGAYNEQFF. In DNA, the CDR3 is TGTGCCAGCAGTGCGGGACAGGGGGCTTACAATGAGCAGTTCTTC.

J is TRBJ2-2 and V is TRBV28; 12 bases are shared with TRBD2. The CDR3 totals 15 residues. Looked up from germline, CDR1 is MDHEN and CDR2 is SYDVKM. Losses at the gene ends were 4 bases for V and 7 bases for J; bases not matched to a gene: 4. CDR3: CASSSSGGAFGELFF. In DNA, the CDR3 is TGTGCCAGCAGTTCTAGCGGGGGGGCGTTCGGGGAGCTGTTTTTT.

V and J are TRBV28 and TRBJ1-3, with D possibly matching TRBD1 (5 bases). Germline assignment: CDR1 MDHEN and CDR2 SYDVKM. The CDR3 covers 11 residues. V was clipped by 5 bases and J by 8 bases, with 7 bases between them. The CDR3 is CASSQGYTIYF. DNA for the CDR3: TGTGCCAGCAGTCAGGGCTACACCATATATTTT.

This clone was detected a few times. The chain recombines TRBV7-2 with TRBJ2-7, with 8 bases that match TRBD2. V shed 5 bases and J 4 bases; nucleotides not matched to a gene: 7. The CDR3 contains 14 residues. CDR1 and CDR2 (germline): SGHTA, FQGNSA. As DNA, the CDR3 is TGTGCCAGCAGCGGCGGGGGGATCTCGTACGAGCAGTACTTC. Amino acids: CASSGGGISYEQYF.

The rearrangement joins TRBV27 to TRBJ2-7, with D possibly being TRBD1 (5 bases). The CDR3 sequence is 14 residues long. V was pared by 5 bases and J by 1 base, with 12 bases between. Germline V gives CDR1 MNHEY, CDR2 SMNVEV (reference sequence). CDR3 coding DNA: TGTGCCAGCAGTCAAGTCAGGGCTTCCTACGAGCAGTACTTC. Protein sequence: CASSQVRASYEQYF.

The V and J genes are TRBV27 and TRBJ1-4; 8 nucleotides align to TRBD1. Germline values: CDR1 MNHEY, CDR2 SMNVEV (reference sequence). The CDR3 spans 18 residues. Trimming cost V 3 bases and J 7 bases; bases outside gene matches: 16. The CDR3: CASSFPLRQGMRSEKLFF. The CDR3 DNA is TGTGCCAGCAGTTTTCCTCTGAGACAGGGGATGAGAAGTGAAAAACTGTTTTTT. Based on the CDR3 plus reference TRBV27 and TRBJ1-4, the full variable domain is EAQVTQNPRYLITVTGKKLTVTCSQNMNHEYMSWYRQDPGLGLRQIYYSMNVEVTDKGDVPEGYKVSRKEKRNFPLILESPSPNQTSLYFCASSFPLRQGMRSEKLFFGSGTQLSVL.

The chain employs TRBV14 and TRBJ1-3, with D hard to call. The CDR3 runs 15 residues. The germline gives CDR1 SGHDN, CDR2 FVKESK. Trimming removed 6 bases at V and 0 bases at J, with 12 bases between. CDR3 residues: CASRPTGSSGNTIYF. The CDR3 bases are TGTGCCAGCAGGCCGACGGGTAGCTCTGGAAACACCATATATTTT. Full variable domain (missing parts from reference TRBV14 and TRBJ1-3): EAGVTQFPSHSVIEKGQTVTLRCDPISGHDNLYWYRRVMGKEIKFLLHFVKESKQDESGMPNNRFLAERTGGTYSTLKVQPAELEDSGVYFCASRPTGSSGNTIYFGEGSWLTVV.

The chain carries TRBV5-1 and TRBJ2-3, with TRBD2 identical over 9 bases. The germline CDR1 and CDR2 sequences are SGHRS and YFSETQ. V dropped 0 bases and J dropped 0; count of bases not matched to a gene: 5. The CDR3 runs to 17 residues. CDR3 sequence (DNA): TGCGCCAGCAGCTTGGGTCTTAGCGGGGGAAGCACAGATACGCAGTATTTT. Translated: CASSLGLSGGSTDTQYF. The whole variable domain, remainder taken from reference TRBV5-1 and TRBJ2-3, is KAGVTQTPRYLIKTRGQQVTLSCSPISGHRSVSWYQQTPGQGLQFLFEYFSETQRNKGNFPGRFSGRQFSNSRSEMNVSTLELGDSALYLCASSLGLSGGSTDTQYFGPGTRLTVL.

The DNA of the CDR3 is TGTGCCAGCAGCCGCCTGGGGGGAGGTAGCTCCTACGAGCAGTACTTC. It encodes CASSRLGGGSSYEQYF. This chain links TRBV7-2 with TRBJ2-7; a possible D gene is TRBD2 (6 bases). This CDR3 has 16 amino acids. V was cut by 5 bases and J by 0 bases, with 17 bases left in between. Germline loops: CDR1 SGHTA, CDR2 FQGNSA.

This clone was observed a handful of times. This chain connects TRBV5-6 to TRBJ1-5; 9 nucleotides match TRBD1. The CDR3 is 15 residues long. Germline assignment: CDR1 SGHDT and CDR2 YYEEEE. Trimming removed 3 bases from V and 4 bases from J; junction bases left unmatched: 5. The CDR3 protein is CASSSTGTGNQPQHF. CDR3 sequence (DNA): TGTGCCAGCAGCTCAACCGGGACAGGGAATCAGCCCCAGCATTTT.

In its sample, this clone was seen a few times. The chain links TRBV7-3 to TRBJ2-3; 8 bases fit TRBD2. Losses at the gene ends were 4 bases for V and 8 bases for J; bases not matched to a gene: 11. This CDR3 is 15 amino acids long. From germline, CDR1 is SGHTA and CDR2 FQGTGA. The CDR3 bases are TGTGCCAGCAGCTCGTCGGGGGGGACAAGAACTACGCAGTATTTT. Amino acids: CASSSSGGTRTTQYF.

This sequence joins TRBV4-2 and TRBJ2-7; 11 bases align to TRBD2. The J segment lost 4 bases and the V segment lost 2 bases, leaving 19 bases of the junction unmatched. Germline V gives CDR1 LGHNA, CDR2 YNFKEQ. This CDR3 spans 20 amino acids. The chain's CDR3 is CASSQRIGLTTGLAGYEQYF. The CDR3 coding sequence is TGTGCCAGCAGCCAACGAATCGGACTGACTACCGGACTAGCGGGTTACGAGCAGTACTTC.

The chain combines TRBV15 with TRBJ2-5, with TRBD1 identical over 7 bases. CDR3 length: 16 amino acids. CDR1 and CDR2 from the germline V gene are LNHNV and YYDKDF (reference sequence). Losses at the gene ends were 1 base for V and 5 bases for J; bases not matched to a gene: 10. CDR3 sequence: CATSRAAGTELETQYF. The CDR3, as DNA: TGTGCCACCAGCAGAGCTGCCGGGACAGAGCTGGAGACCCAGTACTTC.

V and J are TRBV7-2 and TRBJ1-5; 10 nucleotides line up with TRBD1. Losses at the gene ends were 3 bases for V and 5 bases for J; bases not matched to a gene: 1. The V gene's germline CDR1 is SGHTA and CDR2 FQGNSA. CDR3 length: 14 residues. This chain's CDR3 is CASSFGTGDQPQHF. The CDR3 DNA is TGTGCCAGCAGCTTCGGGACAGGGGATCAGCCCCAGCATTTT.

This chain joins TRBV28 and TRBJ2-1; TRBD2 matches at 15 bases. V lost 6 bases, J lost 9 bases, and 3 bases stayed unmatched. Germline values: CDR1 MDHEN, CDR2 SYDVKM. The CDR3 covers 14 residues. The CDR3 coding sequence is TGTGCCAGCAGGGCGGGACTAGCGGGAGGTGAGCAGTTCTTC. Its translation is CASRAGLAGGEQFF.

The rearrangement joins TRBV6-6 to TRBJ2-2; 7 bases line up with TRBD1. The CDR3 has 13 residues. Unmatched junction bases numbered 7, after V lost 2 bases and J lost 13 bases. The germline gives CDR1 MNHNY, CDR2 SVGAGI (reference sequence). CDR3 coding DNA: TGTGCCAGCAGTTACGGGAGACAGGGTGGGCTGTTTTTT. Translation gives CASSYGRQGGLFF.

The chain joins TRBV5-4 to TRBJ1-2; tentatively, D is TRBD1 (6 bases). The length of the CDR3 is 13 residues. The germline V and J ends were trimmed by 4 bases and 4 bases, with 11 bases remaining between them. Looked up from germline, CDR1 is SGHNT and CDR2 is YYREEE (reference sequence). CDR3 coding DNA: TGTGCCAGCAGCGTGGGGGCCCTCTATGGCTACACCTTC. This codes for CASSVGALYGYTF.

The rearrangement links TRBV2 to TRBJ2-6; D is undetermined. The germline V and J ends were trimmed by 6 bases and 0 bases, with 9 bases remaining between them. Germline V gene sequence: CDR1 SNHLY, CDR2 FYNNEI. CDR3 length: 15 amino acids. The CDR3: CASRDYSSGANVLTF. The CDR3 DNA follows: TGTGCCAGCAGGGATTACAGCTCTGGGGCCAACGTCCTGACTTTC.

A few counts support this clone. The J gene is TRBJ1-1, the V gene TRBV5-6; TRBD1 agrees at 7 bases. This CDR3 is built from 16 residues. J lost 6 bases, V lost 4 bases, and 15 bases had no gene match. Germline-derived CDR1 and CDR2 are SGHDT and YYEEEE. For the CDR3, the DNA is TGTGCCAGCAGCCCGGGACAGTCAAGAGGGTTTTCTGAAGCTTTCTTT. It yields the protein CASSPGQSRGFSEAFF.

CDR3 loop: CASSISGTDTQYF. Written as DNA, the CDR3 is TGTGCCAGCAGTATAAGCGGCACAGATACGCAGTATTTT. J is TRBJ2-3 and V is TRBV6-4; no definite D call. The CDR3 is 13 residues long. In germline, CDR1 is MRHNA, CDR2 SNTAGT. The V end was cut by 5 bases, the J end by 1 base, with 7 bases between.

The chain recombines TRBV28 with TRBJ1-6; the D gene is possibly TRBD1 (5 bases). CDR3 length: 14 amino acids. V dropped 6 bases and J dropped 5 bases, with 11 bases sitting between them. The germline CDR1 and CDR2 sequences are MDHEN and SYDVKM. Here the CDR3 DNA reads TGTGCCAGCAGGTGGGGCAGAAATAATTCACCCCTCCACTTT. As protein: CASRWGRNNSPLHF. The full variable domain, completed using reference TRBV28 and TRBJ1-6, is DVKVTQSSRYLVKRTGEKVFLECVQDMDHENMFWYRQDPGLGLRLIYFSYDVKMKEKGDIPEGYSVSREKKERFSLILESASTNQTSMYLCASRWGRNNSPLHFGNGTRLTVT.

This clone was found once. CDR3 in amino acids: CASSETGKNYGYTF. The CDR3 DNA reads TGTGCCAGCAGTGAGACAGGAAAAAACTATGGCTACACCTTC. The V gene is TRBV28, the J gene TRBJ1-2; TRBD1 is a possible D gene (6 bases). The V end was cut by 5 bases, the J end by 2 bases, with 12 bases between. Germline V lookup: CDR1 MDHEN, CDR2 SYDVKM. The CDR3 has 14 residues.

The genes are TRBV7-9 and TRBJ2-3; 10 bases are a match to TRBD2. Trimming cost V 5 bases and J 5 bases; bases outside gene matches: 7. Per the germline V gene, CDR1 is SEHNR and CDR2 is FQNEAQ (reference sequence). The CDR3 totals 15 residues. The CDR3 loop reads CASSPSGSQEDTQYF. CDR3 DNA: TGTGCCAGCAGCCCTAGCGGGAGTCAAGAAGATACGCAGTATTTT.

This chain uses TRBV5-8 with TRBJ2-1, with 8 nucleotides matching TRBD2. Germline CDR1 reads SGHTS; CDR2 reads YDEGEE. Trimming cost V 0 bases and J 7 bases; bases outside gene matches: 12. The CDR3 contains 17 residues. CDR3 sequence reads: CASSLESLAGNANEQFF. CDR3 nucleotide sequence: TGTGCCAGCAGCTTGGAGTCTTTAGCGGGAAATGCGAATGAGCAGTTCTTC.

CDR3 DNA: TGTGCCAGCAGCGGGACAGGAGCAATGAACACTGAAGCTTTCTTT. This codes for CASSGTGAMNTEAFF. The chain uses TRBV28 and TRBJ1-1, with 8 bases aligning to TRBD1. J was trimmed by 0 bases and V by 6 bases; bases with no gene match: 6. Germline assignment: CDR1 MDHEN and CDR2 SYDVKM. This CDR3 region has 15 residues.

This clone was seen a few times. The CDR3, as DNA: TGTGCCAGCAGTGAACTAGCGGGGTCCTACAATGAGCAGTTCTTC. Amino acid sequence: CASSELAGSYNEQFF. The rearrangement links TRBV6-1 to TRBJ2-1; TRBD2 aligns across 9 bases. The J segment lost 1 base and the V segment lost 2 bases, leaving 0 bases of the junction unmatched. This CDR3 comprises 15 residues. Germline-derived CDR1 and CDR2 are MNHNS and SASEGT.

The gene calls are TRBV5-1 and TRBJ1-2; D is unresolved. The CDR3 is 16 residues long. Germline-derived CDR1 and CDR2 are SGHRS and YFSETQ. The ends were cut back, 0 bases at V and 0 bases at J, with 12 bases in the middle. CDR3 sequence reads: CASSLGDSLANYGYTF. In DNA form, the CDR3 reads TGCGCCAGCAGCTTGGGAGACTCGTTAGCTAACTATGGCTACACCTTC.

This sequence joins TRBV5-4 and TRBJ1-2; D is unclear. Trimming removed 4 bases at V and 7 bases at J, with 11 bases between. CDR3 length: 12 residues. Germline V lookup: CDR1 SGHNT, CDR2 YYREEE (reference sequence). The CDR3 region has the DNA TGTGCCAGCAGCGTGGCTAGTAGTGGCTACACCTTC. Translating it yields CASSVASSGYTF.

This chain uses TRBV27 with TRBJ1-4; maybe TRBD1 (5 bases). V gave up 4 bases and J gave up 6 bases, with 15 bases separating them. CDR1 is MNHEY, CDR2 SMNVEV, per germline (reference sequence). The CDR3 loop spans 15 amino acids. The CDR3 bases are TGTGCCAGCAGTTCTATGACGTCGGGGGATGAAAAACTGTTTTTT. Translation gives CASSSMTSGDEKLFF.

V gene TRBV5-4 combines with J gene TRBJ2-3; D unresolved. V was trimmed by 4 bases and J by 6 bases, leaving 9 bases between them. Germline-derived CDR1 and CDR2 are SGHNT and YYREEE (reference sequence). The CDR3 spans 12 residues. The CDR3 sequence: CASSPARDTQYF. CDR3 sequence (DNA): TGTGCCAGCAGCCCCGCCCGGGATACGCAGTATTTT.